The subject of this entry is one T cell receptor beta chain. With a much larger clone just one base away, this may be a read error. The data derive from a study of CD8+CD57+ T cells in acquired aplastic anemia. Genomic DNA, serving as template, underwent TCR beta VDJ and CDR3 profiling. TCRdb re-analysed the reads in MiXCR, keeping a single row per CDR3 protein. Here the sample spans about 43,000 distinct CDR3 sequences, 63% being singletons. The CDR3 extends over 12 amino acids. Those patients picked for sequencing had displayed CD8+CD57+ cell expansion on flow cytometry. J is TRBJ1-6 and V is TRBV12-3 or TRBV12-4; D is unresolved. The sequenced sample consisted of sorted CD4+, CD8+, or CD8+CD57+ T cells (not recorded which) from PBMCs. The clonotype comes from a human donor with aplastic anemia. CDR3 DNA: TGTGCCAGCACCGCCGGGTATTCACCCCCCCACTTT. Amino acid sequence: CASTAGYSPPHF.